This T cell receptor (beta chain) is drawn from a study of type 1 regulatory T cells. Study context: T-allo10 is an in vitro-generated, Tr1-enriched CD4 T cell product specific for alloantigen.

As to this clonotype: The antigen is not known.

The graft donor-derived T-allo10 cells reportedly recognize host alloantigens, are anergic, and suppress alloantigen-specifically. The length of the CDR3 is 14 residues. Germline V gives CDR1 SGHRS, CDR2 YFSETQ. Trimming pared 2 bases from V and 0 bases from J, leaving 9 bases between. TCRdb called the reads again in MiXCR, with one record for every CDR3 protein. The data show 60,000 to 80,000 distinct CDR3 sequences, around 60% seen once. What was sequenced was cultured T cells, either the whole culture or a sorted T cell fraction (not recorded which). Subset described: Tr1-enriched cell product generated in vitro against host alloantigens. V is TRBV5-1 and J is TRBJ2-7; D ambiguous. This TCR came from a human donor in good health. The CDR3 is CASSLFRPSYEQYF. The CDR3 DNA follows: TGCGCCAGCAGCTTATTTCGGCCCTCCTACGAGCAGTACTTC. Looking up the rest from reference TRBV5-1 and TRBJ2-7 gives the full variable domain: KAGVTQTPRYLIKTRGQQVTLSCSPISGHRSVSWYQQTPGQGLQFLFEYFSETQRNKGNFPGRFSGRQFSNSRSEMNVSTLELGDSALYLCASSLFRPSYEQYFGPGTRLTVT.